Following are 26 T cell receptor beta chains from one sample sequenced in a study of CD8+CD57+ T cells in acquired aplastic anemia. Genomic DNA templated the TCR beta VDJ and CDR3 profiling. MiXCR, applied by TCRdb to the reads, yields one record per CDR3 protein. The table records about 190,000 distinct CDR3 sequences, 48% of them present only once. Whoever was chosen for sequencing had shown CD8+CD57+ cell expansion by flow cytometry. The sample taken for sequencing was sorted CD4+, CD8+, or CD8+CD57+ T cells (not recorded which) from PBMCs. Receptors were obtained from a human donor with aplastic anemia.

Ten or more counts support this clonotype. V is TRBV5-6 and J is TRBJ1-2; D may be TRBD1 (5 bases). Germline lookup yields CDR1 SGHDT and CDR2 YYEEEE. CDR3 length: 15 amino acids. The ends were cut back, 0 bases at V and 7 bases at J, with 16 bases in the middle. CDR3 nucleotides: TGTGCCAGCAGCTTGGGGGCAGGGATAACTAGTGGCTACACCTTC. Translating gives CASSLGAGITSGYTF.

The rearrangement joins TRBV18 to TRBJ2-3, with D unclear. This CDR3 is 14 amino acids long. Germline V CDR1 and CDR2: KGHSH, LQKENI. V lost 3 bases, J lost 2 bases, and 9 bases lay in between. The CDR3 nucleotides are TGTGCCAGCTCACCCAGTGATCCCACAGATACGCAGTATTTT. Its translation: CASSPSDPTDTQYF.

This clonotype was seen many times. The genes are TRBV7-6 and TRBJ2-7; 9 bases align to TRBD1. Germline V gene data show CDR1 as SGHVS and CDR2 as FNYEAQ. This CDR3 is built from 16 residues. The junction had 6 bases not matched to a gene; V was cut back by 1 base and J by 2 bases. CDR3 sequence (DNA): TGTGCCAGCAGCTTAGTTACGGGACAGGGAACCTACGAGCAGTACTTC. It translates to CASSLVTGQGTYEQYF.

The chain is built from TRBV29-1 and TRBJ1-1, with unresolved D. With 5 bases removed from V and 1 base from J, the gap between germline ends came to 5 bases. The CDR3 is 11 amino acids. The germline V gene has CDR1 SQVTM and CDR2 ANQGSEA. CDR3 amino acids: CSVMRNTEAFF. CDR3 sequence (DNA): TGCAGCGTTATGAGGAACACTGAAGCTTTCTTT.

This clonotype was detected ten times or more. The rearrangement joins TRBV20-1 to TRBJ2-1, with TRBD2 matching 7 bases. The germline V gene has CDR1 DFQATT and CDR2 SNEGSKA (reference sequence). V lost 3 bases, J lost 8 bases, and 10 bases stayed unmatched. The CDR3 runs 14 residues. This CDR3 reads CSASAGRPHDEQFF. The CDR3 coding sequence is TGCAGTGCTAGCGCCGGGAGGCCCCATGATGAGCAGTTCTTC.

CDR3 loop: CSVDQAPNTEAFF. The CDR3 nucleotides read TGCAGCGTTGATCAGGCCCCGAACACTGAAGCTTTCTTT. This chain uses TRBV29-1 with TRBJ1-1; D is unclear. The CDR3 extends over 13 amino acids. The V end lost 3 bases, the J end lost 1 base, and 9 bases lay between the germline ends. The germline V gene has CDR1 SQVTM and CDR2 ANQGSEA.

This clonotype was counted at least ten times. The chain employs TRBV30 and TRBJ2-5, with TRBD2 as a possible D gene (5 bases). This CDR3 comprises 13 residues. Trimming stripped 3 bases from V and 5 bases from J, with 13 bases between. CDR1 GTSNPN and CDR2 SVGIG come from the germline V gene (reference sequence). CDR3 in DNA: TGTGCCTGGAGCCTTGGGCTAGCCGAGACCCAGTACTTC. Translating gives CAWSLGLAETQYF.

The chain employs TRBV19 and TRBJ2-5; D not certain. CDR3 length equals 12 residues. The germline gives CDR1 LNHDA, CDR2 SQIVND (reference sequence). Trimming pared 3 bases from V and 5 bases from J, leaving 7 bases between. CDR3 sequence (DNA): TGTGCCAGTAGTATTGAGGAGGAGACCCAGTACTTC. It yields the protein CASSIEEETQYF.

This clonotype was observed at least ten times. The rearrangement links TRBV2 to TRBJ1-2; D is uncertain. CDR1 and CDR2 from the germline V gene are SNHLY and FYNNEI. Trimming removed 1 base from V and 8 bases from J, with 11 bases in between. CDR3 size: 13 residues. The CDR3 DNA follows: TGTGCCAGCAGTGAAGAATCGCGAGTGGGCTACACCTTC. Its protein product is CASSEESRVGYTF.

The chain combines TRBV5-4 with TRBJ2-3, with D tentatively TRBD1 (5 bases). Germline V lookup: CDR1 SGHNT, CDR2 YYREEE (reference sequence). The CDR3 length is 13 residues. Trimming removed 4 bases at V and 8 bases at J, with 14 bases between. The CDR3 protein is CASSSDRPSTQYF. The DNA of the CDR3 is TGTGCCAGCAGCAGTGACAGACCGAGTACGCAGTATTTT.

This clonotype has at least ten counts. The chain joins TRBV6-5 to TRBJ1-5; 9 positions agree with TRBD1. The trim removed 4 bases at V and 7 bases at J, leaving 8 bases unmatched. CDR3 length: 15 amino acids. The V gene's germline CDR1 is MNHEY and CDR2 SVGAGI. The CDR3: CASSLPGQGEQPQHF. CDR3 nucleotide sequence: TGTGCCAGCAGTTTACCGGGACAGGGTGAACAGCCCCAGCATTTT.

At least ten counts were recorded for this clonotype. The chain employs TRBV5-4 and TRBJ2-7, with 10 nucleotides matching TRBD2. The CDR3 consists of 14 residues. Germline trimming cut 5 bases from V and 2 bases from J; bases unmatched to any gene: 4. Germline assignment: CDR1 SGHNT and CDR2 YYREEE (reference sequence). This CDR3 reads CASRIAGGPYEQYF. In nucleotides, the CDR3 is TGTGCCAGCAGAATAGCGGGAGGCCCCTACGAGCAGTACTTC.

The genes are TRBV19 and TRBJ2-5, with 7 bases that match TRBD1. V lost 8 bases to trimming and J lost 3 bases; unmatched junction nucleotides: 6. CDR3 length: 13 residues. CDR1 LNHDA and CDR2 SQIVND come from the germline V gene (reference sequence). CDR3 sequence reads: CASLTGTEETQYF. The CDR3 nucleotides read TGTGCCAGTCTCACCGGGACAGAAGAGACCCAGTACTTC.

V usage is TRBV6-1 and J usage is TRBJ2-3; unclear D gene. V was pared by 6 bases and J by 4 bases, with 20 bases between. The CDR3 is made up of 16 amino acids. In germline, CDR1 is MNHNS, CDR2 SASEGT. The CDR3 loop is CASRELPGLGPDTQYF. CDR3 in DNA: TGTGCCAGCAGGGAACTACCGGGCCTCGGTCCAGATACGCAGTATTTT.

Turning to this clonotype: A much larger clonotype is one base distant, so this may be a read error. The V call is TRBV9, the J call TRBJ2-7; no clear D. The CDR3 loop spans 11 amino acids. The V gene's germline CDR1 is SGDLS and CDR2 YYNGEE. V dropped 2 bases and J dropped 7 bases, with 7 bases sitting between them. CDR3 loop: CASSVYNEQYF. CDR3 DNA: TGTGCCAGCAGCGTGTACAATGAGCAGTACTTC.

This rearrangement joins TRBV7-9 to TRBJ2-2; possibly TRBD1 for D (6 bases). There are 14 residues in the CDR3. Trimming removed 5 bases at V and 4 bases at J, with 11 bases between. Germline CDR1 SEHNR, CDR2 FQNEAQ (reference sequence). The DNA for the CDR3 is TGTGCCAGCAGCCATAAGACAGGCACCGGGGAGCTGTTTTTT. Translating gives CASSHKTGTGELFF.

Only one count was recorded for this clonotype. The junction shows a germline mismatch at one end, possibly a read error. This chain links TRBV24-1 with TRBJ1-6; no clear D gene. CDR1 KGHDR and CDR2 SFDVKD come from the germline V gene. The CDR3 is 15 amino acids. The CDR3 here is CASSLRSSYNSPLHF. CDR3 bases: TGTGCCAGCAGTTTGAGGAGCTCCTATAATTCACCCCTCCACTTT.

The chain links TRBV2 to TRBJ2-3, with 8 positions matching TRBD1. The CDR3 contains 14 residues. V dropped 6 bases and J dropped 2; count of bases not matched to a gene: 4. Germline CDR1 is SNHLY and CDR2 is FYNNEI. The CDR3 loop is CASRYRGVTDTQYF. The DNA for the CDR3 is TGTGCCAGCAGGTACAGGGGGGTCACAGATACGCAGTATTTT.

This chain connects TRBV5-1 to TRBJ2-7; TRBD1 matches 9 bases. V gave up 4 bases and J gave up 5 bases; unmatched junction bases: 7. The germline CDR1 and CDR2 sequences are SGHRS and YFSETQ. The CDR3 is made up of 14 amino acids. Here the CDR3 DNA reads TGCGCCAGCAGCCAATACCGACAGGGGGACGAGCAGTACTTC. Amino acid sequence: CASSQYRQGDEQYF.

The chain joins TRBV2 to TRBJ2-7; 12 bases line up with TRBD2. The end of the DNA fits TRBJ2-5 better, so the J call may be wrong. The CDR3 runs to 16 residues. In germline, CDR1 is SNHLY, CDR2 FYNNEI. The CDR3: CASLGRTSGAQETQYF. CDR3 bases: TGTGCCAGCTTGGGCCGGACTAGCGGGGCCCAAGAGACCCAGTACTTC.

The chain employs TRBV2 and TRBJ2-5, with 7 bases that match TRBD2. Germline V gene data show CDR1 as SNHLY and CDR2 as FYNNEI. Germline trimming cut 3 bases from V and 5 bases from J; bases unmatched to any gene: 9. The CDR3 spans 15 residues. This CDR3 reads CASSENAGVGETQYF. CDR3 nucleotides: TGTGCCAGCAGTGAGAATGCGGGGGTCGGCGAGACCCAGTACTTC. Full variable domain (missing parts from reference TRBV2 and TRBJ2-5): EPEVTQTPSHQVTQMGQEVILRCVPISNHLYFYWYRQILGQKVEFLVSFYNNEISEKSEIFDDQFSVERPDGSNFTLKIRSTKLEDSAMYFCASSENAGVGETQYFGPGTRLLVL.

This clonotype appeared many times. The chain employs TRBV2 and TRBJ1-5; D possibly corresponds to TRBD1 (5 bases). CDR1 is SNHLY and CDR2 is FYNNEI in the germline V gene. This CDR3 is 16 amino acids long. The V and J ends lost 4 bases and 3 bases respectively, with 16 bases between them. CDR3 sequence: CASSGGPTLFNQPQHF. The CDR3 nucleotides read TGTGCCAGCAGTGGGGGACCAACCCTATTCAATCAGCCCCAGCATTTT.

CDR3 residues: CASKPGYSTDTQYF. The DNA of the CDR3 is TGTGCCAGCAAGCCGGGGTATAGCACAGATACGCAGTATTTT. The gene calls are TRBV10-3 and TRBJ2-3, with D maybe TRBD2 (5 bases). Per the germline V gene, CDR1 is ENHRY and CDR2 is SYGVKD. Trimming cost V 10 bases and J 0 bases, with 14 bases left between them. The CDR3 consists of 14 residues.

The chain has TRBV7-4 and TRBJ2-7; the match to TRBD2 covers 7 bases. CDR1 and CDR2 (germline): SGHVT, SQSDAQ. This CDR3 contains 13 residues. V dropped 8 bases and J dropped 2; count of bases not matched to a gene: 6. Here the CDR3 DNA reads TGTGCCAGCGGGAGGGGAGGAACCTACGAGCAGTACTTC. Its protein is CASGRGGTYEQYF.

As to this clonotype: A much larger clone lies one base from this, so it may be a read error. The chain uses TRBV5-1 and TRBJ2-5; 8 bases match TRBD1. Germline V gene data show CDR1 as SGHRS and CDR2 as YFSETQ. The junction had 9 bases not matched to a gene; V was cut back by 7 bases and J by 1 base. This CDR3 spans 15 amino acids. The CDR3 nucleotides are TGCGCCAGCGGGGGGACAGGATCGAGCCAAGAGACCCAGTACTTC. It is translated as CASGGTGSSQETQYF.

This clonotype was picked up a small number of times. The gene calls are TRBV7-9 and TRBJ2-6; TRBD2 is a possible D gene (5 bases). The germline gives CDR1 SEHNR, CDR2 FQNEAQ (reference sequence). The CDR3 is made up of 15 amino acids. Deletions cut 2 bases from V and 2 bases from J, with 7 bases between. The CDR3 reads CASSLMRAGANVLTF. The CDR3 coding sequence is TGTGCCAGCAGCTTAATGCGGGCTGGGGCCAACGTCCTGACTTTC.